This entry lists 18 T cell receptor beta chains sequenced from one sample in a study of cytomegalovirus exposure and HLA in healthy donors. PCR amplification relied on 60 Vbeta primers (plus 13 Jbeta primers). Clones were sequenced by immunoSEQ multiplex PCR, and TCRdb holds only the in-frame ones, with some missing. Of roughly 110,000 clones listed, about 74% are singletons. Material for sequencing was PBMCs. All receptors derive from a woman aged 40 to 50 in good health and CMV-seropositive.

CDR3 DNA sequence: TGTGCCACCTCGGTGGAGCGGGACCACACAGATACGCAGTATTTT. Protein product: CATSVERDHTDTQYF. This chain joins TRBV6-6 and TRBJ2-3; 7 bases line up with TRBD2. Germline-derived CDR1 and CDR2 are MNHNY and SVGAGI (reference sequence). The CDR3 has 15 residues. The trim removed 10 bases at V and 2 bases at J, leaving 12 bases unmatched.

J is TRBJ2-1 and V is TRBV5-4; 7 bases are shared with TRBD2. J lost 9 bases, V lost 2 bases, and 5 bases had no gene match. Germline V CDR1 and CDR2: SGHNT, YYREEE (reference sequence). The CDR3 has 13 amino acids. CDR3: CASSFMGGSEQFF. The CDR3 DNA reads as TGTGCCAGCAGCTTTATGGGGGGGAGTGAGCAGTTCTTC. The full variable domain, rest sourced from reference TRBV5-4 and TRBJ2-1, is ETGVTQSPTHLIKTRGQQVTLRCSSQSGHNTVSWYQQALGQGPQFIFQYYREEENGRGNFPPRFSGLQFPNYSSELNVNALELDDSALYLCASSFMGGSEQFFGPGTRLTVL.

This clone was recorded a few times. The chain recombines TRBV5-1 with TRBJ1-3, with TRBD1 matching over 7 bases. The ends lost 4 bases at V and 0 bases at J; junction bases unmatched: 10. CDR1 and CDR2 (germline): SGHRS, YFSETQ. CDR3 length: 17 amino acids. The CDR3 DNA reads as TGCGCCAGCAGCACCGGACAGGAGAGCTCCTCTGGAAACACCATATATTTT. Translated: CASSTGQESSSGNTIYF.

In its sample, this clone was seen a few times. The rearrangement links TRBV6-5 to TRBJ2-7, with 9 bases matching TRBD1. This CDR3 comprises 15 residues. Per the germline V gene, CDR1 is MNHEY and CDR2 is SVGAGI. The V and J ends lost 4 bases and 4 bases, in that order; junction bases with no gene match: 8. The CDR3 DNA is TGTGCCAGCAGTTGGATGACAGGGGGATCTTACGAGCAGTACTTC. It specifies CASSWMTGGSYEQYF.

This clone was picked up one time. The chain is built from TRBV6-5 and TRBJ1-4; possibly TRBD1 for D (6 bases). The CDR3 is made up of 14 amino acids. Germline V gives CDR1 MNHEY, CDR2 SVGAGI. Trimming stripped 6 bases from V and 8 bases from J, with 16 bases between. For the CDR3, the DNA is TGTGCCAGCAGAAACAGGGAAGGGAACGAAAAACTGTTTTTT. It translates to CASRNREGNEKLFF.

This clone has more than one count but fewer than ten. The chain carries TRBV6-1 and TRBJ2-5, with D unresolved. The CDR3 contains 14 residues. The germline V gene has CDR1 MNHNS and CDR2 SASEGT. V was trimmed by 7 bases and J by 5 bases, leaving 17 bases between them. The DNA for the CDR3 is TGTGCCAGCACAAATTCCAATCTCCGGGAGACCCAGTACTTC. Its translation is CASTNSNLRETQYF.

The rearrangement links TRBV7-3 to TRBJ1-5; TRBD1 matches at 9 bases. CDR1 and CDR2 from the germline V gene are SGHTA and FQGTGA. Trimming cost V 2 bases and J 0 bases; bases outside gene matches: 8. The CDR3 runs to 18 residues. CDR3 residues: CASSLLQGASYSNQPQHF. The CDR3 DNA reads as TGTGCCAGCAGCTTATTACAGGGGGCGTCTTATAGCAATCAGCCCCAGCATTTT.

The table lists this clone with a few counts. V gene TRBV6-6 combines with J gene TRBJ1-4, with D possibly being TRBD1 (6 bases). The CDR3 runs 15 residues. V lost 5 bases and J lost 3, with 13 bases in between. CDR1 is MNHNY and CDR2 is SVGAGI in the germline V gene (reference sequence). The DNA of the CDR3 is TGTGCCAGCAGTCAACAGGGTCAGGCTAATGAAAAACTGTTTTTT. Residues: CASSQQGQANEKLFF.

This clone was counted a few times. The rearrangement joins TRBV7-2 to TRBJ2-5; possibly TRBD2 for D (6 bases). V gave up 5 bases and J gave up 5 bases, with 15 bases separating them. The CDR3 loop spans 14 amino acids. Looked up from germline, CDR1 is SGHTA and CDR2 is FQGNSA. The CDR3 DNA is TGTGCCAGCAGCGAAGGGACTTCGCGGGAGACCCAGTACTTC. It translates to CASSEGTSRETQYF.

The CDR3 DNA reads TGTGCCAGCAGCACAAACCCGGGACTAGCGGGGGTAGCGCAGTTCTTC. Translating it yields CASSTNPGLAGVAQFF. V and J are TRBV25-1 and TRBJ2-1, with 14 bases lining up with TRBD2. The CDR3 runs 16 residues. Germline lookup yields CDR1 MGHDK and CDR2 SYGVNS. The V and J ends lost 6 bases and 12 bases, in that order; junction bases with no gene match: 13.

The chain is built from TRBV4-1 and TRBJ2-1, with a weak D call TRBD2 (6 bases). Germline values: CDR1 MGHRA, CDR2 YSYEKL. The CDR3 length is 14 residues. Trimming removed 1 base from V and 3 bases from J, with 7 bases in between. The CDR3 coding sequence is TGCGCCAGCAGCCAAGTCGGGGGCTACAATGAGCAGTTCTTC. It encodes CASSQVGGYNEQFF.

The rearrangement uses TRBV2 and TRBJ1-5, with D possibly matching TRBD1 (6 bases). This CDR3 has 15 amino acids. Looked up from germline, CDR1 is SNHLY and CDR2 is FYNNEI. V lost 1 base and J lost 7, with 14 bases in between. CDR3 nucleotides: TGTGCCAGCAGTGAAGGAACAGGGTTGGTGCAGCCCCAGCATTTT. Residues: CASSEGTGLVQPQHF.

The V gene is TRBV5-6, the J gene TRBJ2-3; 14 nucleotides match TRBD2. V dropped 3 bases and J dropped 4; count of bases not matched to a gene: 1. The CDR3 loop spans 15 amino acids. Germline CDR1 is SGHDT and CDR2 is YYEEEE. CDR3 residues: CASSSGLAGADTQYF. Written as DNA, the CDR3 is TGTGCCAGCAGCTCGGGACTAGCGGGGGCAGATACGCAGTATTTT.

This chain links TRBV5-4 with TRBJ2-3, with 9 positions matching TRBD2. Germline CDR1 SGHNT, CDR2 YYREEE (reference sequence). J lost 4 bases, V lost 2 bases, and 8 bases had no gene match. The length of the CDR3 is 16 residues. CDR3 sequence reads: CASSFNRGGAPDTQYF. CDR3 bases: TGTGCCAGCAGCTTTAATCGCGGGGGGGCCCCAGATACGCAGTATTTT.

CDR3 loop: CAWTGGGNQPQHF. The DNA of the CDR3 is TGTGCCTGGACAGGGGGTGGCAATCAGCCCCAGCATTTT. The chain links TRBV30 to TRBJ1-5; 7 positions agree with TRBD1. This CDR3 comprises 13 residues. Unmatched junction bases numbered 2, after V lost 4 bases and J lost 2 bases. The germline V gene has CDR1 GTSNPN and CDR2 SVGIG (reference sequence).

V gene TRBV7-2 combines with J gene TRBJ1-1; TRBD1 matches at 7 bases. Looked up from germline, CDR1 is SGHTA and CDR2 is FQGNSA. Trimming removed 4 bases from V and 8 bases from J; junction bases left unmatched: 13. The CDR3 has 15 residues. CDR3 sequence (DNA): TGTGCCAGCAGCTCACAAGGGGGCTCGGTTAGGGAAGCTTTCTTT. Protein: CASSSQGGSVREAFF.

CDR3 in amino acids: CASSLSGGASNEQYF. CDR3 bases: TGTGCCAGCAGCCTTAGCGGGGGGGCCAGCAACGAGCAGTACTTC. This chain uses TRBV7-2 with TRBJ2-7; 11 bases match TRBD2. Losses at the gene ends were 5 bases for V and 5 bases for J; bases not matched to a gene: 8. CDR1 and CDR2 (germline): SGHTA, FQGNSA. The CDR3 is 15 residues long.

In its sample, this clone was seen a few times. V is TRBV28 and J is TRBJ2-3, with 7 positions matching TRBD2. This CDR3 has 15 amino acids. The ends lost 7 bases at V and 2 bases at J; junction bases unmatched: 9. The germline gives CDR1 MDHEN, CDR2 SYDVKM. The CDR3 DNA reads as TGTGCCAGCACCCCGACTAGCAAATTCACAGATACGCAGTATTTT. As protein: CASTPTSKFTDTQYF. The entire variable domain, with the rest obtained from reference TRBV28 and TRBJ2-3, is as follows: DVKVTQSSRYLVKRTGEKVFLECVQDMDHENMFWYRQDPGLGLRLIYFSYDVKMKEKGDIPEGYSVSREKKERFSLILESASTNQTSMYLCASTPTSKFTDTQYFGPGTRLTVL.